The 14 T cell receptor beta chains below were found in one sample sequenced in a study of blood T cells in healthy people across ages. Together with a sample-barcoded 5' primer, a J-beta primer mix was included in a second PCR lasting roughly 7 to 11 cycles. TCRdb reprocessed the 5' RACE reads via MiXCR and lists one record per CDR3 protein. The sample has hundreds of thousands of distinct CDR3 sequences, roughly 25% seen once; the top ten hold more than 8.5%. The same sample was also studied in work on T cells of mothers and their children.

Sequenced: blood. The receptors originated from a boy aged 5-17 years in good health.

Turning to this clonotype: Its ends do not fully match the called genes, so a read error is possible. This chain links TRBV29-1 with TRBJ2-3; D is possibly TRBD1 or TRBD2 (5 bases each). In germline, CDR1 is SQVTM, CDR2 ANQGSEA. The CDR3 totals 19 residues. Written as DNA, the CDR3 is TGCAGCGTTGAAGTAGGAGCAGGGTCTCTATCTTCTAGCACAGGTACGCAGTATTTT. This encodes CSVEVGAGSLSSSTGTQYF.

This chain connects TRBV2 to TRBJ2-5, with 10 bases fitting TRBD2. CDR3 length equals 13 residues. The V segment lost 7 bases and the J segment 4 bases; nucleotides outside the gene matches: 3. Germline values: CDR1 SNHLY, CDR2 FYNNEI. CDR3 residues: CASTRTSGETQYF. The CDR3 DNA is TGTGCCAGCACCCGGACTAGCGGAGAGACCCAGTACTTC.

In DNA form, the CDR3 reads TGTGCCAGCAGCCCGCCCCGGGACAGGGGGCTTGATCAGCCCCAGCATTTT. Amino acid sequence: CASSPPRDRGLDQPQHF. V usage is TRBV9 and J usage is TRBJ1-5; 12 nucleotides match TRBD1. The CDR3 is 17 amino acids. V gave up 4 bases and J gave up 5 bases; unmatched junction bases: 10. Looked up from germline, CDR1 is SGDLS and CDR2 is YYNGEE. The complete variable domain, with remaining parts taken from reference TRBV9 and TRBJ1-5, reads DSGVTQTPKHLITATGQRVTLRCSPRSGDLSVYWYQQSLDQGLQFLIQYYNGEERAKGNILERFSAQQFPDLHSELNLSSLELGDSALYFCASSPPRDRGLDQPQHFGDGTRLSIL.

In the case of this clonotype: The junction shows a germline mismatch at one end, possibly a read error. The V gene is TRBV5-1, the J gene TRBJ1-1, with D possibly matching TRBD1 (5 bases). The CDR3 loop spans 15 amino acids. Germline-derived CDR1 and CDR2 are SGHRS and YFSETQ. CDR3 DNA: TGCGCCAGCAGCAGTCTACCATATAAGGACACTGGAGCTTTCTTT. Its translation is CASSSLPYKDTGAFF.

V is TRBV19 and J is TRBJ2-5, with 9 positions matching TRBD1. The J call may be mistaken, given a closer DNA end match to TRBJ2-7. The CDR3 spans 14 residues. Germline lookup yields CDR1 LNHDA and CDR2 SQIVND (reference sequence). CDR3 nucleotide sequence: TGTGCCAGTAGTCCGCGGGACAGGGACCACGAGCAGTACTTC. Its translation is CASSPRDRDHEQYF.

Here the CDR3 DNA reads TGTGCCAGCAACTCAGCGGGAGAGGGGGAGACCCAGTACTTC. Its protein is CASNSAGEGETQYF. The chain combines TRBV3-1 with TRBJ2-5; 8 nucleotides line up with TRBD2. Looked up from germline, CDR1 is LGHDT and CDR2 is YNNKEL (reference sequence). There are 14 residues in the CDR3. V trimming: 7 bases; J trimming: 5 bases; junction bases outside the gene matches: 9.

The gene calls are TRBV14 and TRBJ1-1, with D perhaps TRBD1 (5 bases). The CDR3 runs to 14 residues. Looked up from germline, CDR1 is SGHDN and CDR2 is FVKESK. Trimming cost V 1 base and J 6 bases, with 12 bases left between them. The CDR3 loop reads CASSQVGANAEAFF. The CDR3 DNA reads as TGTGCCAGCAGCCAAGTAGGGGCTAACGCTGAAGCTTTCTTT.

The rearrangement uses TRBV14 and TRBJ2-2, with D uncertain. CDR1 and CDR2 (germline): SGHDN, FVKESK. The CDR3 has 14 residues. The V end lost 4 bases, the J end lost 2 bases, and 8 bases lay between the germline ends. As DNA, the CDR3 is TGTGCCAGCAGCCGACAAATTAACACCGGGGAGCTGTTTTTT. This codes for CASSRQINTGELFF.

V usage is TRBV4-3 and J usage is TRBJ1-2, with 8 bases lining up with TRBD1. Per the germline V gene, CDR1 is LGHNA and CDR2 is YSLEER. The CDR3 is made up of 15 amino acids. V shed 3 bases and J 4 bases; nucleotides not matched to a gene: 7. The DNA of the CDR3 is TGCGCCAGCAGCCAGGCGACAGGGGCGGTCTATGGCTACACCTTC. This sequence encodes CASSQATGAVYGYTF.

The chain uses TRBV15 and TRBJ2-5, with TRBD1 matching over 9 bases. Unmatched junction bases numbered 9, after V lost 6 bases and J lost 4 bases. Germline values: CDR1 LNHNV, CDR2 YYDKDF (reference sequence). The CDR3 consists of 15 residues. Here the CDR3 DNA reads TGTGCCACCAGTCGCCGGGACAGGGATGGAGAGACCCAGTACTTC. This sequence encodes CATSRRDRDGETQYF. The complete variable domain, with remaining parts taken from reference TRBV15 and TRBJ2-5, reads DAMVIQNPRYQVTQFGKPVTLSCSQTLNHNVMYWYQQKSSQAPKLLFHYYDKDFNNEADTPDNFQSRRPNTSFCFLDIRSPGLGDTAMYLCATSRRDRDGETQYFGPGTRLLVL.

The chain links TRBV6-6 to TRBJ1-4; no clear D. The CDR3 has 13 residues. Between the trimmed V and J ends, which lost 9 bases and 0 bases, there was a span of 8 bases. Germline loops: CDR1 MNHNY, CDR2 SVGAGI (reference sequence). For the CDR3, the DNA is TGTGCCAGTCAGAAAACAACTAATGAAAAACTGTTTTTT. This encodes CASQKTTNEKLFF.

The J gene is TRBJ2-5, the V gene TRBV11-2; the match to TRBD2 covers 7 bases. The J call may be faulty, since TRBJ2-1 better matches the DNA end. Germline CDR1 SGHAT, CDR2 FQNNGV. This CDR3 is built from 14 residues. The DNA of the CDR3 is TGTGCCAGCAGCCCCGGGCCTAGCGGCGGTGAGCAGTTCTTC. Protein sequence: CASSPGPSGGEQFF.

The V and J genes are TRBV4-1 and TRBJ2-5; D might be TRBD1 (10 bases). Germline V gene data show CDR1 as MGHRA and CDR2 as YSYEKL. CDR3 size: 18 residues. Trimming pared 1 base from V and 0 bases from J, leaving 18 bases between. The DNA of the CDR3 is TGCGCCAGCAGCCAAGCTAGCGGGACAGGGGAGGACCAAGAGACCCAGTACTTC. Protein sequence: CASSQASGTGEDQETQYF.

The V gene is TRBV2, the J gene TRBJ2-1, with 10 bases fitting TRBD2. The J call is doubtful: the DNA matches TRBJ2-5 better. CDR1 and CDR2 from the germline V gene are SNHLY and FYNNEI. There are 16 residues in the CDR3. CDR3 DNA sequence: TGTGCCAGCATCAGAAACGCAGCGGGGGGGCTAAAGACCCAGTACTTC. Encoded protein: CASIRNAAGGLKTQYF.